This T cell receptor (beta chain) derives from a study of blood T cell repertoires in COVID-19. Germline V gene lookup returns CDR1 LGHNT and CDR2 FRNRAP. CDR3 length equals 14 residues. Trimming took 6 bases from V and 3 from J; bases not matched to a gene: 5. Assay: immunoSEQ multiplex PCR; the TCRdb copy retains only in-frame clones and omits some. Of around 290,000 clones listed, 88% were seen once; the top ten hold approximately 2%. The sample holds one count of this clone. This receptor was identified in a woman in her sixties or seventies in a cohort exposed to, infected with or recovered from COVID-19 (not recorded which). The chain has TRBV12-5 and TRBJ1-1; 9 nucleotides match TRBD1. Input material: PBMCs or T cells enriched from blood (not recorded which). CDR3 sequence reads: CASGKGQGDTEAFF. The CDR3, as DNA: TGTGCTAGTGGCAAGGGACAGGGAGACACTGAAGCTTTCTTT.